The TCR beta chain described here comes from a study of cytomegalovirus exposure and HLA in healthy donors. Study results and limitations: The listing of roughly 160 TCR beta chains classed them as cytomegalovirus-associated.

As for this clone: Its cognate antigen is unknown.

The method was immunoSEQ multiplex PCR; TCRdb's version includes in-frame clones alone and lacks a portion of them. The data show under 250,000 clones, about 83% seen once. The CDR3 sequence is 14 residues long. CDR1 is MNHEY and CDR2 is SVGAGI in the germline V gene. V was shortened by 4 bases and J by 0 bases, with 9 bases between the two germline ends. Material for sequencing was PBMCs. The sequence derives from a man between 18 and 29 years old in good health and CMV-seronegative. The genes are TRBV6-5 and TRBJ1-1; D call uncertain. DNA of the CDR3: TGTGCCAGCAGTTTTGCGGAGATGAACACTGAAGCTTTCTTT. The encoded protein is CASSFAEMNTEAFF.